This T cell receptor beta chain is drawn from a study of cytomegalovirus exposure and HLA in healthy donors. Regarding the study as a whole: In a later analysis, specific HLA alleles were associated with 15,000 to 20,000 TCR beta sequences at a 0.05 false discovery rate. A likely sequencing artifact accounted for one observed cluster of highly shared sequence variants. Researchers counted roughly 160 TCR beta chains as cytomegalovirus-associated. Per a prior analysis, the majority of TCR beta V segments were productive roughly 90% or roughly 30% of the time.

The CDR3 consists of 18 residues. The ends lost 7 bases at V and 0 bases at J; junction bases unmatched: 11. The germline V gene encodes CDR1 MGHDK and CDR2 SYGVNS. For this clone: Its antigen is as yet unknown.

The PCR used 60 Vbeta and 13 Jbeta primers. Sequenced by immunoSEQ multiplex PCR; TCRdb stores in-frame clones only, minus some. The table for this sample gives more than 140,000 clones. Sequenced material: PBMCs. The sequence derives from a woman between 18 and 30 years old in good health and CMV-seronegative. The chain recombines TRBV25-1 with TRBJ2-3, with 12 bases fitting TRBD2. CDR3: CASTEERTSGTSTDTQYF. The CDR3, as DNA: TGTGCCAGCACTGAGGAAAGGACTAGCGGGACGAGCACAGATACGCAGTATTTT.